One T cell receptor beta chain is described in this entry. Its matching antigen is unknown. PCR amplification relied on 60 Vbeta primers (plus 13 Jbeta primers). The method was immunoSEQ multiplex PCR; TCRdb's version includes in-frame clones alone and lacks a portion of them. The sample lists roughly 150,000 clones; around 84% were seen once. The sample comes from a study of cytomegalovirus exposure and HLA in healthy donors. Study information: A prior analysis found about 120 million unique TCR beta sequences from 170 million or so T cells.

Trimming stripped 3 bases from V and 0 bases from J, with 13 bases between. Germline V lookup: CDR1 SEHNR, CDR2 FQNEAQ (reference sequence). This CDR3 has 16 amino acids. Study-wide results and limits: Roughly even sequencing depth across donors was the assumption behind the presence/absence analyses. One later analysis reportedly identified an Asian-associated ancestry cluster that showed fewer N-insertions than the roughly 670-donor mean. Equally common other TCR beta chains were less clonally expanded than HLA-associated ones, a later analysis found.

This TCR derives from a man aged 25-45 years in good health and CMV-seropositive. Sequences were obtained from PBMCs. The chain joins TRBV7-9 to TRBJ2-3; maybe TRBD1 (5 bases). CDR3 protein: CASSLPQGRSTDTQYF. CDR3 nucleotide sequence: TGTGCCAGCAGCTTGCCCCAGGGAAGGAGCACAGATACGCAGTATTTT.